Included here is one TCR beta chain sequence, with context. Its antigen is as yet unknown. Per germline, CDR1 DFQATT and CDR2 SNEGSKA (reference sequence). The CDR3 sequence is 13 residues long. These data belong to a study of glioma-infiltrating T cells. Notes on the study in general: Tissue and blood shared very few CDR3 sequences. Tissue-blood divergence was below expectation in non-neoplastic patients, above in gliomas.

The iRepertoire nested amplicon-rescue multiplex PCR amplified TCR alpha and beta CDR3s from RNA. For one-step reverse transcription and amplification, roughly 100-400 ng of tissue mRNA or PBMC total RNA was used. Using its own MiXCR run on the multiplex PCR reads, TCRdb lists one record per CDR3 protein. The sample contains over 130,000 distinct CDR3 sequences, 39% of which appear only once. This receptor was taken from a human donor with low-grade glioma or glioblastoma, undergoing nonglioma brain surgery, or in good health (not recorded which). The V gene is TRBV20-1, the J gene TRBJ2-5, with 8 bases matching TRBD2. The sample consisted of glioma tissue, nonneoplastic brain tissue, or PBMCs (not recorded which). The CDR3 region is CSQRLAGQETQYF. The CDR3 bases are TGCAGCCAACGTCTAGCGGGCCAAGAGACCCAGTACTTC.